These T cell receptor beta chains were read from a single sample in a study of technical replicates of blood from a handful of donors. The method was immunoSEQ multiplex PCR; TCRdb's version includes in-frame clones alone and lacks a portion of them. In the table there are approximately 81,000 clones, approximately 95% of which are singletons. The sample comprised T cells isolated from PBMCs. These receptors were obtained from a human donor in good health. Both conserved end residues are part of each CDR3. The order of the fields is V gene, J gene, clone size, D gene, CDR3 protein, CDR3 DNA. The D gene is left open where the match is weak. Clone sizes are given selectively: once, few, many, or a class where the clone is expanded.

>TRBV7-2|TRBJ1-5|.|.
CASRYSNQPQHF
TGTGCCAGCAGGTATAGCAATCAGCCCCAGCATTTT
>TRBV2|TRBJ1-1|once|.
CASSLSGSEDTEAFF
TGTGCCAGCAGCCTGAGCGGTTCGGAGGACACTGAAGCTTTCTTT
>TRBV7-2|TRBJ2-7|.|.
CASSLGGDEQYF
TGTGCCAGCAGCTTAGGGGGGGACGAGCAGTACTTC
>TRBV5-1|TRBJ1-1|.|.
CASSLRGNTEAFF
TGCGCCAGCAGCTTGAGGGGGAACACTGAAGCTTTCTTT
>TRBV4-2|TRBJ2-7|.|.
CASSQESWEGGDQYF
TGTGCCAGCAGCCAAGAAAGTTGGGAAGGAGGAGATCAGTACTTC
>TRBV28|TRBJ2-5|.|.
CASSPQGGGEETQYF
TGTGCCAGCAGTCCTCAAGGAGGGGGCGAAGAGACCCAGTACTTC
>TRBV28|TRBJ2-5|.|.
CASSLWTGHGAQYF
TGTGCCAGCAGTTTATGGACAGGTCATGGGGCCCAGTACTTC
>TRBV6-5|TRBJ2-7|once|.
CASSYLMADTYEQYF
TGTGCCAGCAGTTACCTCATGGCAGATACCTACGAGCAGTACTTC
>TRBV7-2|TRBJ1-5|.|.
CASSFGGGGDQPQHF
TGTGCCAGCAGCTTTGGCGGAGGAGGCGATCAGCCCCAGCATTTT
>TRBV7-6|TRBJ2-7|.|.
CASSSGFGYEQYF
TGTGCCAGCAGCTCAGGGTTTGGGTACGAGCAGTACTTC
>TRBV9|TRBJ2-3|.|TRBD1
CASSPTGGGTDTQYF
TGTGCCAGCAGCCCCACAGGGGGCGGAACAGATACGCAGTATTTT
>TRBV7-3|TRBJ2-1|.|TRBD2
CASSLLGGRGYNEQFF
TGTGCCAGCAGCTTATTAGGCGGGAGGGGCTACAATGAGCAGTTCTTC
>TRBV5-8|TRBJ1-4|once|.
CASRLSGTVNEKLFF
TGTGCCAGCAGATTGTCCGGGACTGTTAATGAAAAACTGTTTTTT
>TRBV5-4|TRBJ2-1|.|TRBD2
CASSTRTSGSDEQFF
TGTGCCAGCAGCACCCGGACTAGCGGGAGCGATGAGCAGTTCTTC
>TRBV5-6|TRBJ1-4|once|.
CASSYSGSGKLFF
TGTGCCAGCAGCTACTCAGGGTCGGGAAAACTGTTTTTT
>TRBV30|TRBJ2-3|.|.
CAWSERDTQYF
TGTGCCTGGAGCGAGAGAGATACGCAGTATTTT
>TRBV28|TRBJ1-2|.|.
CASFFASYGSYGYTF
TGTGCCAGCTTCTTCGCCTCTTACGGGTCCTATGGCTACACCTTC
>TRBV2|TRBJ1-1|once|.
CASNIGQQNTEAFF
TGTGCCAGCAACATAGGACAGCAGAACACTGAAGCTTTCTTT
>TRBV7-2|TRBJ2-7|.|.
CASSLTPTGLAYEQYF
TGTGCCAGCAGCTTAACCCCTACAGGCCTAGCCTACGAGCAGTACTTC
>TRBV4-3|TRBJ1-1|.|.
CASSPRREGTEAFF
TGCGCCAGCAGCCCCCGTCGGGAGGGCACTGAAGCTTTCTTT
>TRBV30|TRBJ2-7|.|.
CAWSVPERRSYEQYF
TGTGCCTGGAGTGTACCGGAGCGACGGTCCTACGAGCAGTACTTC
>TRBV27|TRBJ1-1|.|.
CASSLLGSTEAFF
TGTGCCAGCAGTTTACTGGGGAGCACTGAAGCTTTCTTT
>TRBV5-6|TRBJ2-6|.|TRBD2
CASSLELAGYSGANVLTF
TGTGCCAGCAGCTTGGAACTAGCGGGATACTCTGGGGCCAACGTCCTGACTTTC
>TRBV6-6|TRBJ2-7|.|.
CASSYSPGESEQYF
TGTGCCAGCAGTTACAGTCCAGGGGAATCTGAGCAGTACTTC
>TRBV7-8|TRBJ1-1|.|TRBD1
CASSAYRDRITEAFF
TGTGCCAGCAGCGCATACCGGGACAGAATCACTGAAGCTTTCTTT
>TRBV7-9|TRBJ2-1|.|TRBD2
CASSQSGSSYNEQFF
TGTGCCAGCAGCCAAAGCGGGAGCTCCTACAATGAGCAGTTCTTC
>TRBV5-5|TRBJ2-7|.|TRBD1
CASRTRDSKYEQYF
TGTGCCAGCCGAACTCGGGACAGCAAGTACGAGCAGTACTTC
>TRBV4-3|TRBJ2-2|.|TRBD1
CASSQGQYTGELFF
TGCGCCAGCAGCCAGGGACAGTACACCGGGGAGCTGTTTTTT
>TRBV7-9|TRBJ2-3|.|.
CASSPSAIDSTDTQYF
TGTGCCAGCAGCCCTTCCGCAATTGACTCCACAGATACGCAGTATTTT
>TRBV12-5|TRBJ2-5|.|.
CASGPSSQGGETQYF
TGTGCTAGTGGTCCCTCCTCCCAGGGAGGAGAGACCCAGTACTTC
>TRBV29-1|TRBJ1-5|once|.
CSVEGVDNGQPQHF
TGCAGCGTTGAGGGTGTGGACAACGGTCAGCCCCAGCATTTT
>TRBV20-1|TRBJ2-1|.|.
CSTDSYNEQFF
TGCAGTACTGACAGTTACAATGAGCAGTTCTTC
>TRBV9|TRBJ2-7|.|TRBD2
CASSVLAGLEQYF
TGTGCCAGCAGCGTCCTAGCGGGACTGGAGCAGTACTTC
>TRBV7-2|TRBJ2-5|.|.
CASSLARREETQYF
TGTGCCAGCAGCTTAGCCCGCCGGGAAGAGACCCAGTACTTC
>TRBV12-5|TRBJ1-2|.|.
CASGLGGAGYTF
TGTGCTAGTGGTTTGGGGGGCGCTGGCTACACCTTC
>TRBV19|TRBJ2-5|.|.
CASSWGETQYF
TGTGCCAGTAGTTGGGGCGAGACCCAGTACTTC
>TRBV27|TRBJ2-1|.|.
CASSFGGLYNEQFF
TGTGCCAGCAGTTTTGGGGGACTCTACAATGAGCAGTTCTTC
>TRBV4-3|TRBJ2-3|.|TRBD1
CASSQVVGRGLSTDTQYF
TGCGCCAGCAGCCAAGTGGTTGGAAGGGGGCTAAGCACAGATACGCAGTATTTT
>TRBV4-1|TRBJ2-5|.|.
CASSQPGTHQETQYF
TGCGCCAGCAGCCAACCCGGGACACACCAAGAGACCCAGTACTTC
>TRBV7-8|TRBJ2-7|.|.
CASSSTIYEQYF
TGTGCCAGCAGCTCCACAATCTACGAGCAGTACTTC
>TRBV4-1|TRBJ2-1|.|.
CASTLRGSLGSYNEQFF
TGCGCCAGCACCCTACGGGGGTCCCTTGGCTCCTACAATGAGCAGTTCTTC
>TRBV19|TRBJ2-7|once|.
CASSTKSSFGSSPYGQYF
TGTGCCAGTAGTACAAAATCCTCCTTCGGTTCTTCTCCGTACGGGCAGTACTTC
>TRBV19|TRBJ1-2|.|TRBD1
CASSTTGTGVYGYTF
TGTGCCAGTAGTACAACCGGGACAGGGGTCTATGGCTACACCTTC
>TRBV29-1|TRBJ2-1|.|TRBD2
CSVRSSGSSRYGINEQFF
TGCAGCGTTCGCAGTAGCGGGAGTTCTCGGTACGGGATCAATGAGCAGTTCTTC
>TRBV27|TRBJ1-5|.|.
CASSYHGGGNQPQHF
TGTGCCAGCAGTTATCATGGAGGTGGCAATCAGCCCCAGCATTTT
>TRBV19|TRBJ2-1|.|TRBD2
CAGSGSGLGNEQFF
TGTGCCGGCAGCGGGAGTGGGTTAGGCAATGAGCAGTTCTTC
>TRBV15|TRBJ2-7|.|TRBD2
CATSNLGLAYEQYF
TGTGCCACCAGCAACCTGGGACTAGCCTACGAGCAGTACTTC
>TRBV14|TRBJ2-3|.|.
CASSQQGSLIDTQYF
TGTGCCAGCAGCCAGCAGGGGTCTTTAATAGATACGCAGTATTTT
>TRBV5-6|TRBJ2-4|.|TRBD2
CASSLASGRPIAKNIQYF
TGTGCCAGCAGCTTGGCTAGCGGGAGGCCCATAGCCAAAAACATTCAGTACTTC
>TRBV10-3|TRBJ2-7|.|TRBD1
CAISGTGYEQYF
TGTGCCATCAGTGGGACAGGCTACGAGCAGTACTTC
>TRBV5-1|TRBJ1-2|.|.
CASSLDARPGDGYTF
TGCGCCAGCAGCTTGGACGCCCGCCCGGGGGATGGCTACACCTTC
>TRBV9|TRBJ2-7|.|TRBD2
CASSEAGGTYEQYF
TGTGCCAGCAGCGAAGCGGGAGGCACCTACGAGCAGTACTTC
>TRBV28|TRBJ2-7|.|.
CASRLNYEQYF
TGTGCCAGCAGGCTAAACTACGAGCAGTACTTC